These 25 T cell receptor beta chains were all obtained from the same sample, sequenced in a study of cytomegalovirus exposure and HLA in healthy donors. 60 Vbeta and 13 Jbeta primers were used in PCR. Some clones are missing from TCRdb's copy, which holds only in-frame ones; the method was immunoSEQ multiplex PCR. The table includes roughly 130,000 clones, roughly 68% detected once. Source material: PBMCs. The receptor source for this set is a woman aged 50 to 65 in good health and CMV-seropositive.

V gene TRBV10-1 combines with J gene TRBJ2-1; 8 nucleotides agree with TRBD2. J was trimmed by 7 bases and V by 4 bases; bases with no gene match: 9. This CDR3 contains 15 residues. The germline gives CDR1 WNHNN, CDR2 SYGVQD (reference sequence). CDR3 amino acids: CASSAERGSWNEQFF. The CDR3 DNA reads as TGCGCCAGCAGTGCGGAGCGGGGGAGCTGGAATGAGCAGTTCTTC.

This sequence joins TRBV7-2 and TRBJ2-1; 11 bases line up with TRBD2. The CDR3 runs to 15 residues. Germline V gene lookup returns CDR1 SGHTA and CDR2 FQGNSA. V gave up 5 bases and J gave up 7 bases; unmatched junction bases: 7. CDR3 region: CASSKRLAGRNEQFF. In DNA, the CDR3 is TGTGCCAGCAGCAAACGACTAGCGGGGCGGAATGAGCAGTTCTTC.

The chain joins TRBV18 to TRBJ2-1, with D possibly matching TRBD2 (6 bases). Germline CDR1 reads KGHSH; CDR2 reads LQKENI. There are 10 residues in the CDR3. V lost 8 bases and J lost 12, with 11 bases in between. CDR3 protein: CASRDSVQFF. The CDR3 bases are TGTGCCAGCCGGGACTCAGTGCAGTTCTTC.

The V call is TRBV5-6, the J call TRBJ1-2; 9 positions agree with TRBD1. V shed 4 bases and J 5 bases; nucleotides not matched to a gene: 9. The germline CDR1 and CDR2 sequences are SGHDT and YYEEEE. The CDR3 covers 15 residues. The CDR3 region has the DNA TGTGCCAGCAGCGTTGTAGGACAGGGGACGTATGGCTACACCTTC. Protein product: CASSVVGQGTYGYTF.

The chain couples TRBV25-1 to TRBJ2-2; tentatively, D is TRBD1 (6 bases). This CDR3 spans 14 amino acids. Germline CDR1 reads MGHDK; CDR2 reads SYGVNS. Trimming stripped 4 bases from V and 2 bases from J, with 8 bases between. The CDR3 here is CASSGTANTGELFF. CDR3 bases: TGTGCCAGCAGTGGGACAGCTAACACCGGGGAGCTGTTTTTT.

This clone has only a few counts. The chain combines TRBV29-1 with TRBJ2-3; the D gene is possibly TRBD1 (5 bases). Germline V gene data show CDR1 as SQVTM and CDR2 as ANQGSEA. The CDR3 has 13 residues. Trimming left V 2 bases short and J 1 base short, with 7 bases between. CDR3 nucleotides: TGCAGCGTTGAAAGGGGTGGCACAGATACGCAGTATTTT. As protein: CSVERGGTDTQYF.

The CDR3 loop reads CASSQKGEGQGGSPLHF. The CDR3 nucleotides are TGTGCCAGCAGCCAAAAAGGGGAGGGACAGGGAGGTTCACCCCTCCACTTT. The chain has TRBV4-2 and TRBJ1-6, with TRBD1 identical over 9 bases. The CDR3 totals 17 residues. The germline gives CDR1 LGHNA, CDR2 YNFKEQ. Trimming cost V 2 bases and J 9 bases; bases outside gene matches: 11.

V is TRBV18 and J is TRBJ2-1; TRBD2 matches at 15 bases. Looked up from germline, CDR1 is KGHSH and CDR2 is LQKENI. V dropped 8 bases and J dropped 0; count of bases not matched to a gene: 8. The CDR3 totals 18 residues. CDR3 sequence: CASRRTSGGGSSYNEQFF. CDR3 bases: TGTGCCAGCCGACGGACTAGCGGGGGGGGGAGCTCCTACAATGAGCAGTTCTTC.

The CDR3 DNA reads TGTGCCAGCAGCTTGGAAACTATTATTGGGGGGGGCACTGAAGCTTTCTTT. This translates into CASSLETIIGGGTEAFF. The chain uses TRBV5-6 and TRBJ1-1, with D possibly being TRBD1 (5 bases). The CDR3 has 17 residues. The V end lost 0 bases, the J end lost 4 bases, and 19 bases lay between the germline ends. Germline assignment: CDR1 SGHDT and CDR2 YYEEEE.

The V and J genes are TRBV30 and TRBJ1-4; D not certain. This CDR3 has 14 amino acids. Per germline, CDR1 GTSNPN and CDR2 SVGIG (reference sequence). Between the trimmed V and J ends, which lost 1 base and 8 bases, there was a span of 14 bases. CDR3 amino acids: CAWSGGGWEEKLFF. The CDR3 nucleotides read TGTGCCTGGAGTGGCGGCGGCTGGGAGGAAAAACTGTTTTTT.

This chain joins TRBV6-6 and TRBJ1-1; possibly TRBD1 for D (6 bases). The CDR3 has 15 residues. V lost 2 bases to trimming and J lost 11 bases, with 21 bases between them. Germline assignment: CDR1 MNHNY and CDR2 SVGAGI (reference sequence). CDR3 loop: CASSYARQAAVEAFF. The CDR3 DNA sequence: TGTGCCAGCAGTTACGCCCGACAGGCCGCAGTTGAGGCTTTCTTT.

The V gene is TRBV12-5, the J gene TRBJ2-7; TRBD1 might be the D (6 bases). CDR1 and CDR2 from the germline V gene are LGHNT and FRNRAP. This CDR3 comprises 14 residues. Deletions cut 4 bases from V and 2 bases from J, with 12 bases between. The CDR3 spells CASGSGQFAYEQYF. DNA for the CDR3: TGTGCTAGTGGTTCCGGACAGTTCGCCTACGAGCAGTACTTC.

The chain recombines TRBV6-1 with TRBJ2-7; D ambiguous. The germline V gene encodes CDR1 MNHNS and CDR2 SASEGT. V shed 7 bases and J shed 0 bases, with 13 bases lying between them. The CDR3 runs to 14 residues. CDR3 in DNA: TGTGCCAGCAAGCTCTACGAAAGCTCCTACGAGCAGTACTTC. It specifies CASKLYESSYEQYF.

As concerns this clone: One junction end does not reproduce the germline sequence, and a read error may be involved. The chain has TRBV7-2 and TRBJ1-2, with D possibly TRBD1 on 5 matching bases. The CDR3 is made up of 11 amino acids. CDR1 is SGHTA and CDR2 is FQGNSA in the germline V gene. DNA for the CDR3: TGTGCCAGCAGCTTAGTCTCCAGGGCGGATTTC. Amino acids: CASSLVSRADF.

A note on this clone: A read error may account for a junction end that differs from germline. This chain connects TRBV29-1 to TRBJ1-2; possibly TRBD1 for D (5 bases). Germline CDR1 and CDR2: SQVTM and ANQGSEA. The CDR3 spans 11 residues. The CDR3 region has the DNA TGCAGCGTTGAAAGGGGTCGTGGCTACCCCTTC. It is translated as CSVERGRGYPF.

This clone was seen only once. The gene calls are TRBV27 and TRBJ2-2, with D tentatively TRBD1 (5 bases). The ends were cut back, 5 bases at V and 7 bases at J, with 17 bases in the middle. CDR1 and CDR2 (germline): MNHEY, SMNVEV (reference sequence). The CDR3 has 15 amino acids. CDR3 nucleotides: TGTGCCAGCAGTCCCTGGGGCCGGGCAGGCGGGGAGCTGTTTTTT. This gives the protein CASSPWGRAGGELFF.

This clone has more than one count but fewer than ten. V is TRBV19 and J is TRBJ1-6; 8 bases are shared with TRBD1. Looked up from germline, CDR1 is LNHDA and CDR2 is SQIVND (reference sequence). V lost 3 bases, J lost 6 bases, and 7 bases stayed unmatched. The CDR3 runs to 16 residues. The DNA of the CDR3 is TGTGCCAGTAGTATTGGGTTCGGGACAGGTAATTCACCCCTCCACTTT. As protein: CASSIGFGTGNSPLHF.

The chain employs TRBV4-1 and TRBJ1-1, with 8 positions matching TRBD1. The germline V gene encodes CDR1 MGHRA and CDR2 YSYEKL. V shed 4 bases, J shed 0 bases, and the junction held 19 bases outside the gene matches. CDR3 size: 20 residues. CDR3 bases: TGCGCCAGCAGCCCATACGGGGTGGGGACAGGAGCAATTATGAACACTGAAGCTTTCTTT. Its protein product is CASSPYGVGTGAIMNTEAFF.

This chain links TRBV5-4 with TRBJ2-5; possibly TRBD1 for D (6 bases). Per the germline V gene, CDR1 is SGHNT and CDR2 is YYREEE (reference sequence). Between the trimmed V and J ends, which lost 3 bases and 2 bases, there was a span of 14 bases. The CDR3 loop spans 15 amino acids. In DNA, the CDR3 is TGTGCCAGCAGCTCCCAACAGGGAGCACAAGAGACCCAGTACTTC. Protein: CASSSQQGAQETQYF. The full variable domain, rest sourced from reference TRBV5-4 and TRBJ2-5, is ETGVTQSPTHLIKTRGQQVTLRCSSQSGHNTVSWYQQALGQGPQFIFQYYREEENGRGNFPPRFSGLQFPNYSSELNVNALELDDSALYLCASSSQQGAQETQYFGPGTRLLVL.

This clone was seen a few times. The gene calls are TRBV9 and TRBJ2-3; D possibly corresponds to TRBD2 (7 bases). Germline V lookup: CDR1 SGDLS, CDR2 YYNGEE. The CDR3 loop spans 17 amino acids. V was pared by 0 bases and J by 1 base, with 15 bases between. The CDR3: CASSVATGGGRTDTQYF. The CDR3 bases are TGTGCCAGCAGCGTAGCTACTGGCGGGGGCCGCACAGATACGCAGTATTTT.

The CDR3 spells CATSPRSPIYATNEKLFF. The CDR3 region has the DNA TGTGCCACCAGCCCCAGATCCCCCATATATGCAACTAATGAAAAACTGTTTTTT. This chain joins TRBV15 and TRBJ1-4; no firm D call. Per germline, CDR1 LNHNV and CDR2 YYDKDF (reference sequence). This CDR3 contains 18 residues. V gave up 5 bases and J gave up 0 bases, with 19 bases separating them.

The V call is TRBV19, the J call TRBJ1-1; no definite D call. Trimming left V 7 bases short and J 4 bases short, with 13 bases between. The CDR3 totals 13 residues. CDR1 LNHDA and CDR2 SQIVND come from the germline V gene (reference sequence). CDR3 nucleotide sequence: TGTGCCAGTAATCCGAACGGACTCACTGAAGCTTTCTTT. Translated, it gives CASNPNGLTEAFF.

The J gene is TRBJ1-5, the V gene TRBV28; D possibly corresponds to TRBD1 (5 bases). V was pared by 4 bases and J by 3 bases, with 13 bases between. Germline CDR1 and CDR2: MDHEN and SYDVKM. The CDR3 totals 15 residues. The CDR3 bases are TGTGCCAGCAGTTCAGGGCCAGTAGTCAATCAGCCCCAGCATTTT. Amino acids: CASSSGPVVNQPQHF.

This rearrangement joins TRBV29-1 to TRBJ2-5, with D possibly matching TRBD2 (5 bases). The CDR3 is 13 amino acids. The V and J ends lost 7 bases and 4 bases respectively, with 16 bases between them. Germline CDR1 is SQVTM and CDR2 is ANQGSEA. Here the CDR3 DNA reads TGCAGCGGCCGCCAAGGAGGCTTAGAGACCCAGTACTTC. It yields the protein CSGRQGGLETQYF.

The CDR3 DNA reads as TGTGCCAGCAGCAAACCCGCCCGGGGTCGGGGGAATCAGCCCCAGCATTTT. Residues: CASSKPARGRGNQPQHF. The chain is built from TRBV21-1 and TRBJ1-5. TRBV21-1 is assigned pseudogene status. This CDR3 has 17 amino acids.